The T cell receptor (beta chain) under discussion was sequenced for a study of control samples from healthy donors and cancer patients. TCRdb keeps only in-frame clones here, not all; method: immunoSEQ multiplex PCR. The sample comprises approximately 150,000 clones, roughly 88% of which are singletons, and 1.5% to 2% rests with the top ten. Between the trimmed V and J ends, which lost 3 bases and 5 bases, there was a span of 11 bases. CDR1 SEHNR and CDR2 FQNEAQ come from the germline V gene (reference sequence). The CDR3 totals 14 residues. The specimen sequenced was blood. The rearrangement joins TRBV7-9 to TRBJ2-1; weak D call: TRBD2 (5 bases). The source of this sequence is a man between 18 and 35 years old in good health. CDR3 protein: CASSFAGVHNEQFF. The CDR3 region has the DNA TGTGCCAGCAGCTTCGCCGGGGTGCACAATGAGCAGTTCTTC. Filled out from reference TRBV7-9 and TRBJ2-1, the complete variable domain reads DTGVSQNPRHKITKRGQNVTFRCDPISEHNRLYWYRQTLGQGPEFLTYFQNEAQLEKSRLLSDRFSAERPKGSFSTLEIQRTEQGDSAMYLCASSFAGVHNEQFFGPGTRLTVL.